A selection of T cell receptor beta chains follows, all from one sample in a study of T cell responses to AZD1222 COVID-19 vaccine. TCRdb keeps only in-frame clones here, not all; method: immunoSEQ multiplex PCR. Among approximately 120,000 clones, approximately 89% were seen once, and the ten largest hold around 9.3%. Sequenced here: peripheral blood, sampled on day 0 of AZD1222 vaccination. These receptors all stem from an adult in good health. Each CDR3 is given with its conserved first and last residue. The D gene is left open where the match is weak. The size of a clone is reported for some rows only, either as once, few or many, or as a class for expanded clones.

V gene	clone size	D gene	J gene	CDR3 protein	CDR3 DNA
TRBV2	few	-	TRBJ2-7	CASSNTGIGYEQYF	TGTGCCAGCAGCAACACCGGGATCGGCTACGAGCAGTACTTC
TRBV3-1/TRBV3-2	-	-	TRBJ2-7	CASSQGTRTPEQYF	TGTGCCAGCAGCCAAGGGACACGCACCCCTGAGCAGTACTTC
TRBV6-2/TRBV6-3	many	-	TRBJ1-3	CASSYPLSRGNTIYF	TGTGCCAGCAGTTACCCCCTATCGAGGGGAAACACCATATATTTT
TRBV7-9	-	-	TRBJ1-2	CASSLADYGYTF	TGTGCCAGCAGCTTAGCAGACTATGGCTACACCTTC
TRBV29-1	few	-	TRBJ2-1	CSVDLKGRVFRLDSSYNEQFF	TGCAGCGTTGACCTAAAAGGCCGGGTTTTTCGCCTTGATAGCTCCTACAATGAGCAGTTCTTC
TRBV18	-	TRBD1	TRBJ2-7	CASSELTGSGEQYF	TGTGCCAGCTCCGAGTTGACAGGGTCGGGCGAGCAGTACTTC
TRBV28	-	-	TRBJ1-1	CASSGPGHSNTEAFF	TGTGCCAGCAGCGGACCGGGGCATTCGAACACTGAAGCTTTCTTT
TRBV11-3	-	TRBD2	TRBJ2-1	CASSLEASGYNEQFF	TGTGCCAGCAGCTTAGAGGCTAGCGGTTACAATGAGCAGTTCTTC
TRBV5-1	-	-	TRBJ1-6	CASSLDPSNSPLHF	TGCGCCAGCAGCTTGGACCCTTCTAATTCACCCCTCCACTTT
TRBV10-3	-	-	TRBJ2-5	CAIATDSVRETQYF	TGTGCCATCGCGACAGACTCGGTCCGGGAGACCCAGTACTTC
TRBV6-2/TRBV6-3	-	-	TRBJ2-7	CASSYSPSSSYEQYF	TGTGCCAGCAGTTACTCCCCTTCCAGCTCCTACGAGCAGTACTTC
TRBV10-3	once	-	TRBJ1-1	CASKRDGEAFF	TGTGCCAGCAAGCGGGATGGTGAAGCTTTCTTT
TRBV7-9	-	-	TRBJ2-2	CASIWGTQNTGELFF	TGTGCCAGCATCTGGGGGACACAGAACACCGGGGAGCTGTTTTTT
TRBV19	-	TRBD2	TRBJ2-3	CASSVTSGGADTQYF	TGTGCCAGTAGTGTGACTAGCGGGGGGGCAGATACGCAGTATTTT
TRBV9	-	TRBD2	TRBJ2-7	CASSASGISYEQYF	TGTGCCAGCAGCGCTAGCGGGATCTCCTACGAGCAGTACTTC
TRBV28	many	-	TRBJ2-7	CASSIARDIGLRGSYEQYF	TGTGCCAGCAGTATCGCCCGGGACATTGGACTAAGGGGCTCCTACGAGCAGTACTTC
TRBV18	-	-	TRBJ2-4	CASSPRSAGPPYF	TGTGCCAGCTCACCACGCTCGGCAGGCCCTCCGTACTTC
TRBV11-2	-	TRBD2	TRBJ2-1	CASSSGLAGVRQFF	TGTGCCAGCAGCTCGGGACTAGCGGGAGTACGGCAGTTCTTC
TRBV7-7	-	TRBD1	TRBJ2-7	CASSSSTGGEQYF	TGTGCTAGCAGCTCCTCAACAGGGGGCGAGCAGTACTTC
TRBV6-4	-	-	TRBJ2-1	CASRGALYNEQFF	TGTGCCAGCAGAGGGGCCCTCTACAATGAGCAGTTCTTC
TRBV28	once	-	TRBJ1-4	CASSGSGRNEKLFF	TGTGCCAGCAGTGGCAGCGGGCGTAATGAAAAACTGTTTTTT
TRBV6-1	-	-	TRBJ1-1	CASIDPGLVTEAFF	TGTGCCAGCATAGATCCAGGGCTCGTCACTGAAGCTTTCTTT
TRBV5-1	-	-	TRBJ1-4	CASSFDGLNEKLFF	TGCGCCAGCAGCTTCGACGGCCTTAATGAAAAACTGTTTTTT
TRBV6-5	-	TRBD1	TRBJ1-2	CASSWGQGLYGYTF	TGTGCCAGCAGTTGGGGACAGGGATTATATGGCTACACCTTC
TRBV9	-	-	TRBJ1-6	CASSTGANSPLHF	TGTGCCAGCAGCACCGGGGCGAATTCACCCCTCCACTTT
TRBV18	-	TRBD1	TRBJ2-7	CASSPGTASPYEQYF	TGTGCCAGCTCACCCGGGACAGCTAGCCCCTACGAGCAGTACTTC
TRBV5-4	-	TRBD2	TRBJ2-3	CASSLAGAGGADTQYF	TGTGCCAGCAGCTTGGCCGGGGCGGGAGGGGCAGATACGCAGTATTTT
TRBV20-1	-	-	TRBJ2-1	CSAALNEQFF	TGCAGTGCCGCCCTAAATGAGCAGTTCTTC
TRBV6-2/TRBV6-3	-	-	TRBJ2-1	CASSYRVAEDEQFF	TGTGCCAGCAGTTACCGAGTAGCCGAGGATGAGCAGTTCTTC
TRBV2	few	TRBD2	TRBJ2-1	CASSVLAGSYNEQFF	TGTGCCAGCTCGGTACTAGCGGGGTCTTACAATGAGCAGTTCTTC
TRBV2	-	-	TRBJ1-2	CAGTQGPDYGYTF	TGTGCCGGAACGCAGGGGCCTGACTATGGCTACACCTTC
TRBV19	-	TRBD2	TRBJ2-7	CASSTSSGRREQYF	TGTGCCAGTAGTACCTCTAGCGGGAGACGCGAGCAGTACTTC
TRBV7-6	once	-	TRBJ1-2	CASSPLMLSNYGYTF	TGTGCCAGCAGTCCGCTCATGCTATCTAACTATGGCTACACCTTC
TRBV5-1	-	-	TRBJ1-2	CASSPRGQPNYGYTF	TGCGCCAGCAGCCCGCGGGGCCAACCTAACTATGGCTACACCTTC
TRBV7-2	-	TRBD1	TRBJ2-1	CASSLVVTRQGAREQFF	TGTGCCAGCAGCTTAGTAGTTACGAGACAGGGGGCCAGGGAGCAGTTCTTC
TRBV6-2/TRBV6-3	-	TRBD2	TRBJ2-3	CASSYPQREPPDTQYF	TGTGCCAGCAGTTACCCCCAGCGGGAGCCGCCAGATACGCAGTATTTT
TRBV18	-	TRBD2	TRBJ2-7	CASSPGLAGVNEQYF	TGTGCCAGCTCACCGGGACTAGCGGGAGTGAACGAGCAGTACTTC
TRBV25-1	once	-	TRBJ1-2	CASSDLGTQPWGYTF	TGTGCCAGCAGTGACCTCGGGACTCAGCCTTGGGGCTACACCTTC
TRBV20-1	-	TRBD2	TRBJ2-3	CSASGLAERGDTQYF	TGCAGTGCTAGTGGTCTAGCGGAAAGGGGAGATACGCAGTATTTT
TRBV29-1	-	-	TRBJ1-1	CSVRPPPTEAFF	TGCAGCGTTAGGCCCCCCCCCACTGAAGCTTTCTTT
TRBV12-3/TRBV12-4	-	-	TRBJ2-7	CASSLVGGHEQYF	TGTGCCAGCAGTTTAGTTGGGGGGCACGAGCAGTACTTC
TRBV5-6	-	-	TRBJ1-5	CASSRRGTINQPQHF	TGTGCCAGCAGCCGAAGAGGGACAATAAATCAGCCCCAGCATTTT
TRBV7-9	-	-	TRBJ1-6	CASSDRASSYNSPLHF	TGTGCCAGCAGCGATAGGGCAAGCTCCTATAATTCACCCCTCCACTTT
TRBV19	-	-	TRBJ1-1	CASSPWDTTEAFF	TGTGCCAGTAGTCCGTGGGACACCACTGAAGCTTTCTTT
TRBV2	-	-	TRBJ2-7	CASHRGTGSYEQYF	TGTGCCAGCCATCGGGGGACGGGTTCATACGAGCAGTACTTC
TRBV11-3	-	-	TRBJ2-1	CASSLGREYSYNEQFF	TGTGCCAGCAGCTTAGGACGGGAATACTCCTACAATGAGCAGTTCTTC
TRBV9	-	-	TRBJ1-1	CASSVRHLPDTEAFF	TGTGCCAGCAGCGTAAGGCACCTCCCGGACACTGAAGCTTTCTTT
TRBV6-2/TRBV6-3	-	TRBD2	TRBJ2-1	CASSGTSGTNEQFF	TGTGCCAGCAGTGGCACTAGCGGAACGAATGAGCAGTTCTTC
TRBV4-2	-	-	TRBJ1-1	CASSHPKNTEAFF	TGTGCCAGCAGCCATCCCAAAAACACTGAAGCTTTCTTT
TRBV9	-	TRBD1	TRBJ1-5	CASSVAAGGQPQHF	TGTGCCAGCAGCGTAGCGGCAGGGGGACAGCCCCAGCATTTT
TRBV27	-	TRBD2	TRBJ2-7	CASSRGRSSYEQYF	TGTGCCAGCAGTCGCGGGAGGAGCTCCTACGAGCAGTACTTC
TRBV7-9	-	TRBD1	TRBJ2-7	CASSSSGTGSEQYF	TGTGCCAGCAGCTCATCCGGGACAGGGTCCGAGCAGTACTTC